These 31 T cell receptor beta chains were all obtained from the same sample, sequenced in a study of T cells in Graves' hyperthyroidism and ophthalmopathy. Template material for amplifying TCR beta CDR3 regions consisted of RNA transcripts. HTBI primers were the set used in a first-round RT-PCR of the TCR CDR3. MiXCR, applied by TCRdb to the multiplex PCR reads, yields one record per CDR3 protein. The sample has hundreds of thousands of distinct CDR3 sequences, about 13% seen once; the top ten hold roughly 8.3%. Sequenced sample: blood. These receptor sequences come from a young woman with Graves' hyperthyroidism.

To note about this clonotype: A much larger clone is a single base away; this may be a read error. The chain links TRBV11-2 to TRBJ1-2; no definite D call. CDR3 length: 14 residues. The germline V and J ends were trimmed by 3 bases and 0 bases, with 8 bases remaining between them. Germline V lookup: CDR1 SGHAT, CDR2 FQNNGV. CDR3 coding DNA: TGTGCCAGCAGCTTCCGGGAAGCTAACTATGGCTACACCTTC. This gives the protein CASSFREANYGYTF.

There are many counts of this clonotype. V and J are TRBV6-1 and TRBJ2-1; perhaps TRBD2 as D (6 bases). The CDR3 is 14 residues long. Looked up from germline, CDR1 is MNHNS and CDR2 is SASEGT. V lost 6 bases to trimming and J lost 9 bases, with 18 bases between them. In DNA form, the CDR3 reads TGTGCCAGCAGGCCAGGCGGGAAACATGGTGAGCAGTTCTTC. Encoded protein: CASRPGGKHGEQFF.

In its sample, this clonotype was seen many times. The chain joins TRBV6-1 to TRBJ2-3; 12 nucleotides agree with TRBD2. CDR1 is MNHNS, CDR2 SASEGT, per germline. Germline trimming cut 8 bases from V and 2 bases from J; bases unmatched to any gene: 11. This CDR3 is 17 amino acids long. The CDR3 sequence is CASLRETSGSPTDTQYF. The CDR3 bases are TGTGCCAGCCTACGGGAGACTAGCGGGAGTCCCACAGATACGCAGTATTTT.

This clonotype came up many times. The CDR3 sequence: CASSPTGGSYNEQFF. CDR3 nucleotides: TGTGCCAGCAGTCCAACAGGAGGCTCCTACAATGAGCAGTTCTTC. The chain joins TRBV27 to TRBJ2-1; tentatively, D is TRBD1 or TRBD2 (5 bases each). V shed 5 bases and J shed 0 bases, with 11 bases lying between them. This CDR3 has 15 residues. Germline assignment: CDR1 MNHEY and CDR2 SMNVEV (reference sequence).

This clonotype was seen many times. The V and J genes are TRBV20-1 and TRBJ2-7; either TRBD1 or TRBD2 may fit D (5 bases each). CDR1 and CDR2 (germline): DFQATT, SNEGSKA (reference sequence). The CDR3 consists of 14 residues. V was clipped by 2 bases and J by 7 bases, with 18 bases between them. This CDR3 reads CSARLGTNSGEQYF. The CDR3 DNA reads TGCAGTGCTAGACTCGGGACCAACAGTGGAGAGCAGTACTTC.

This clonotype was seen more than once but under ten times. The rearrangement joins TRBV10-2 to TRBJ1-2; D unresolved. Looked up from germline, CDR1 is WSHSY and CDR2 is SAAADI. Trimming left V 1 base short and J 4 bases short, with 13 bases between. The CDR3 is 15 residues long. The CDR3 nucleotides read TGCGCCAGCAGTGAGTTGGTTGGTAAGACCTATGGCTACACCTTC. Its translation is CASSELVGKTYGYTF.

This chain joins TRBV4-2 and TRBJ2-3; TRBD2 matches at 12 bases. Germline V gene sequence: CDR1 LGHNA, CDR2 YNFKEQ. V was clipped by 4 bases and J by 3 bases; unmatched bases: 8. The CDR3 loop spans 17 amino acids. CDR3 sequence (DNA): TGTGCCAGCAGCCCTACTAGCGGGGGGACGGGGACAGATACGCAGTATTTT. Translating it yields CASSPTSGGTGTDTQYF.

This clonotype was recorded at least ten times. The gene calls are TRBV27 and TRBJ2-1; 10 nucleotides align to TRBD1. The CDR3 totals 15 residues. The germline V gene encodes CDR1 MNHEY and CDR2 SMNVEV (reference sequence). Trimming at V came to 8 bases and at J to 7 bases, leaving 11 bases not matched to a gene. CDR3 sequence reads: CASGSRTGGSNEQFF. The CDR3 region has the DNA TGTGCCAGCGGGTCCCGGACAGGGGGGTCAAATGAGCAGTTCTTC.

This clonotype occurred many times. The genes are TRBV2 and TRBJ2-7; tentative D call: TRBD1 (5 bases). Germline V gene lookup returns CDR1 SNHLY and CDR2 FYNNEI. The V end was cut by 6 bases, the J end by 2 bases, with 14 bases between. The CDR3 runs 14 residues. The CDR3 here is CASRAQGGTYEQYF. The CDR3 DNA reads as TGTGCCAGCAGAGCTCAGGGTGGGACCTACGAGCAGTACTTC.

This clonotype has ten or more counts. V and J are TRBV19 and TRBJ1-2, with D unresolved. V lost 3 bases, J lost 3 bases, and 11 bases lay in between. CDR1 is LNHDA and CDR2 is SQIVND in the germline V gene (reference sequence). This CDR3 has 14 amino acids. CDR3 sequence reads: CASSIGPVDYGYTF. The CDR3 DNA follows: TGTGCCAGTAGTATTGGTCCGGTCGACTATGGCTACACCTTC.

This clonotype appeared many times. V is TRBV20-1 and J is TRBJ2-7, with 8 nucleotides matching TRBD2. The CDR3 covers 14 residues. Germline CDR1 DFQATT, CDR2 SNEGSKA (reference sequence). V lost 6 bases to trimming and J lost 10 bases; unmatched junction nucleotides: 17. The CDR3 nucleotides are TGCAGTGCCAGTAGTGGGACTAGGGGACTCGAACAGTACTTC. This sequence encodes CSASSGTRGLEQYF.

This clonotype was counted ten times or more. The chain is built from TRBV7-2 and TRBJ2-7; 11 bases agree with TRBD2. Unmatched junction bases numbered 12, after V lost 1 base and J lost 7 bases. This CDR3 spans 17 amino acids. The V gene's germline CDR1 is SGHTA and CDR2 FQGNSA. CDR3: CASSLESPTSGSWEQYF. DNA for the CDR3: TGTGCCAGCAGCTTAGAGTCTCCTACTAGCGGGAGCTGGGAGCAGTACTTC.

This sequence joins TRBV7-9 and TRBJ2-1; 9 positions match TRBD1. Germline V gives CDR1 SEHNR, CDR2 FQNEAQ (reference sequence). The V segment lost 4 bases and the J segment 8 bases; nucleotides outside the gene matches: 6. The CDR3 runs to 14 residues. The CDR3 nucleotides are TGTGCCAGCAGCTGGGGACAGGGAAGGGATGAGCAGTTCTTC. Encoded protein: CASSWGQGRDEQFF.

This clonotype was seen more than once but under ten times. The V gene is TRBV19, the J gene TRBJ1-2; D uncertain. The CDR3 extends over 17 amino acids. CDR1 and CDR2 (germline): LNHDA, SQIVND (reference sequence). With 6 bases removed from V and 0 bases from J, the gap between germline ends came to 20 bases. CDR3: CASSLTAGRRSNYGYTF. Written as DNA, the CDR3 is TGTGCCAGTAGCCTTACTGCCGGCAGACGATCTAACTATGGCTACACCTTC.

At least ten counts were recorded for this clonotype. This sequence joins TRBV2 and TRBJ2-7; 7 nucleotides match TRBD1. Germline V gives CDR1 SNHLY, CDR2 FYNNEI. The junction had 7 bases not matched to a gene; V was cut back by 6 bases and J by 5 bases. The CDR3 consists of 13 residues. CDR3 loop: CASRDTGDHEQYF. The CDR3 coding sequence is TGTGCCAGCAGGGACACAGGGGACCACGAGCAGTACTTC.

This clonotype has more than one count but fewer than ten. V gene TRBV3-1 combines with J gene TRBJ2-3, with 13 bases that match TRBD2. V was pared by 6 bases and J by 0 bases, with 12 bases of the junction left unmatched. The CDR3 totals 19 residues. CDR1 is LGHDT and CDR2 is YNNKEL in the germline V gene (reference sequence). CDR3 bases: TGTGCCAGCAGACGAGGATGGGGACTAGCGGGGACTAGCACAGATACGCAGTATTTT. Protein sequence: CASRRGWGLAGTSTDTQYF.

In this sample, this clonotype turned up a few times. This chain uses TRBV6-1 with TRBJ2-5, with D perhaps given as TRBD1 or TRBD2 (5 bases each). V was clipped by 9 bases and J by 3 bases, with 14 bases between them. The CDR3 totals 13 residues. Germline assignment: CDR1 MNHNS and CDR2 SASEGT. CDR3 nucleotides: TGTGCCAGTACACTAGGGGATAAAGAGACCCAGTACTTC. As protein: CASTLGDKETQYF.

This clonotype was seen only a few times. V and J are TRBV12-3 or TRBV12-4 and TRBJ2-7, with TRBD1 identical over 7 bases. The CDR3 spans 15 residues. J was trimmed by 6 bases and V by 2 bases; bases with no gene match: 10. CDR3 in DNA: TGTGCCAGCAGTTTAACCCCCGCAGGGGGAGTCGAGCAGTACTTC. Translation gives CASSLTPAGGVEQYF.

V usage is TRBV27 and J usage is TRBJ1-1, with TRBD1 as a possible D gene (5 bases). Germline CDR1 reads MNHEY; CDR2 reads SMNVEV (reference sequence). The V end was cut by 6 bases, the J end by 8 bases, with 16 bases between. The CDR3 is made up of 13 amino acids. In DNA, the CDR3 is TGTGCCAGCAGCTATATCGGGGGGATAGAAGCTTTCTTT. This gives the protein CASSYIGGIEAFF.

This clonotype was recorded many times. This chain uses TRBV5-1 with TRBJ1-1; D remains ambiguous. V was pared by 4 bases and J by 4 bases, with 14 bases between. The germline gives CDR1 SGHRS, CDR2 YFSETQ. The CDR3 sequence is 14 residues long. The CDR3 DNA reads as TGCGCCAGCAGCCATGGAGGCCAGGCCACTGAAGCTTTCTTT. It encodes CASSHGGQATEAFF.

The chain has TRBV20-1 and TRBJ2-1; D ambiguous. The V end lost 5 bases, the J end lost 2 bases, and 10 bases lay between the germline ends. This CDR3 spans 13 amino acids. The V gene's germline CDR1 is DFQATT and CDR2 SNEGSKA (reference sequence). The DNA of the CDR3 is TGCAGTGCTCATACTACAACCTACAATGAGCAGTTCTTC. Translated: CSAHTTTYNEQFF.

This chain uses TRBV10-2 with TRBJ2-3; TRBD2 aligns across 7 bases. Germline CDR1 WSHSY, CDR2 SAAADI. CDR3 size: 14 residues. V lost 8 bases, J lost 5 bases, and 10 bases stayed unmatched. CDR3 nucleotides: TGCGCCAGCGGGAGGGCGGAGGGGAGAGATACGCAGTATTTT. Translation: CASGRAEGRDTQYF.

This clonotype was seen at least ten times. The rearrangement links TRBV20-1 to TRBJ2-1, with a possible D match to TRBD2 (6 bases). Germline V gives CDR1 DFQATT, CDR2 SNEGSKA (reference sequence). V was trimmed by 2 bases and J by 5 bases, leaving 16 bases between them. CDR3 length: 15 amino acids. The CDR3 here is CSARSSGRIDNEQFF. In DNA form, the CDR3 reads TGCAGTGCTAGATCGAGCGGGCGGATTGACAATGAGCAGTTCTTC.

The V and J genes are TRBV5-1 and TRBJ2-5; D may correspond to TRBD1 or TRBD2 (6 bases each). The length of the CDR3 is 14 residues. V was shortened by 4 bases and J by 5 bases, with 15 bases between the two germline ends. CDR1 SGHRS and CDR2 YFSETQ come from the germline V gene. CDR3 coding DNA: TGCGCCAGCAGCCCTGAGATAGGGGGGGAGACCCAGTACTTC. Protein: CASSPEIGGETQYF.

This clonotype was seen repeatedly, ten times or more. The CDR3 here is CASSQVWDYSYNEQFF. CDR3 DNA: TGTGCCAGCAGCCAAGTTTGGGATTACTCCTACAATGAGCAGTTCTTC. The gene calls are TRBV3-1 and TRBJ2-1; D not certain. V lost 1 base and J lost 0, with 10 bases in between. Germline CDR1 reads LGHDT; CDR2 reads YNNKEL (reference sequence). CDR3 length: 16 residues.

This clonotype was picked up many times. The CDR3 DNA sequence: TGTGCCAGCAGCGTCTGGGGCTACGAGCAGTACTTC. Translation gives CASSVWGYEQYF. The chain uses TRBV27 and TRBJ2-7; D is undetermined. Germline loops: CDR1 MNHEY, CDR2 SMNVEV (reference sequence). CDR3 length: 12 residues. V was clipped by 6 bases and J by 3 bases, with 9 bases between them.

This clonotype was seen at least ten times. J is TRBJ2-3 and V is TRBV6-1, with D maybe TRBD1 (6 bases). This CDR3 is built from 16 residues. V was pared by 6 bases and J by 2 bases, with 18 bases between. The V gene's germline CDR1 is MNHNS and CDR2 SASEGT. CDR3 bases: TGTGCCAGCAGGCTGACAGGCCCGGTTTTCACAGATACGCAGTATTTT. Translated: CASRLTGPVFTDTQYF.

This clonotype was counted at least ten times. The CDR3 DNA follows: TGTGCCAGCAGCCCAGGGAGTACGCAGTATTTT. Translating it yields CASSPGSTQYF. The chain employs TRBV3-1 and TRBJ2-3, with D perhaps matching TRBD1 or TRBD2 (5 bases each). The CDR3 extends over 11 amino acids. V dropped 4 bases and J dropped 8 bases, with 7 bases sitting between them. Germline CDR1 and CDR2: LGHDT and YNNKEL (reference sequence).

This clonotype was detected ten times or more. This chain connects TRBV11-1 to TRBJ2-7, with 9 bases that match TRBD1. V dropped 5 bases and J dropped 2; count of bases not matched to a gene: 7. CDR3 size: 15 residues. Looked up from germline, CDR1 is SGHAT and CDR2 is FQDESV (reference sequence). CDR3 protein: CASSPPGQGPYEQYF. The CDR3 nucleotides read TGTGCCAGCAGCCCTCCGGGACAGGGACCCTACGAGCAGTACTTC.

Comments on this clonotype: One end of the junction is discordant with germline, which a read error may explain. CDR3 nucleotide sequence: TGTGCCAGTACCCCCCTGGGACTAGCGGGAGAAAGCGACACACATACGCAGTATTTT. This gives the protein CASTPLGLAGESDTHTQYF. The rearrangement links TRBV19 to TRBJ2-3, with 14 nucleotides matching TRBD2. The CDR3 is 19 amino acids. The germline gives CDR1 LNHDA, CDR2 SQIVND (reference sequence).

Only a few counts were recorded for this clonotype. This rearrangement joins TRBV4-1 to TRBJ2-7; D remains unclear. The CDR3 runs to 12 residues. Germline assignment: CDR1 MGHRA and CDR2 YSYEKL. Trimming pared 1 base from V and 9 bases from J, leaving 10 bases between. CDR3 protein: CASSQAGFVQYF. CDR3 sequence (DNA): TGCGCCAGCAGCCAAGCCGGGTTCGTGCAGTACTTC.